The rows below give T cell receptor beta chains drawn from one sample of a study of identical twins. One entry per CDR3 protein results from TCRdb running MiXCR on the 5' RACE reads. The repertoire holds a few hundred thousand distinct CDR3 sequences, about 8.3% seen once, with 3% in the top ten. These data also featured in a second study, about yellow fever vaccine responses in identical twins.

Source material: CD8+ T cells sorted from blood. All receptors come from a woman in her late teens or twenties in good health. Each CDR3 is given with its conserved first and last residue. The D gene is left open where the match is weak. Clone sizes are given selectively: once, few, many, or a class where the clone is expanded.

j_call | v_call | d_call | clone_size | cdr3_nt | cdr3_aa
TRBJ1-2 | TRBV16 | . | . | TGTGCCAGCAGCCCGCTTGGGAGGTGGTACACCTTC | CASSPLGRWYTF
TRBJ2-1 | TRBV7-8 | . | many | TGTGCCAGCAGTCCCGGTCTGGAGCAGTTCTTC | CASSPGLEQFF
TRBJ2-7 | TRBV7-9 | . | few | TGTGCCAGCAGCTTCTCCCCCGCGGGGCTCGGGTACGAGCAGTACTTC | CASSFSPAGLGYEQYF
TRBJ2-1 | TRBV6-4 | . | . | TGTGCCTCGGGGGCTACGCTCTACAATGAGCAGTTCTTC | CASGATLYNEQFF
TRBJ2-5 | TRBV15 | . | many | TGTGCCACCAGCAGAGAGGGTTCTGGAGCTGGGGAAGAGACCCAGTACTTC | CATSREGSGAGEETQYF
TRBJ2-1 | TRBV12-3/TRBV12-4 | . | many | TGTGCCAGCAGTCCCATTGGGGACCTGCCTTACAATGAGCAGTTCTTC | CASSPIGDLPYNEQFF
TRBJ2-5 | TRBV6-1 | . | many | TGTGCCAGCAGTGAACGGAACGGAGGGCAAGAGACCCAGTACTTC | CASSERNGGQETQYF
TRBJ2-7 | TRBV20-1 | TRBD1 | many | TGCAGTGCTAGAGACGGACAGGGATATTACGAGCAGTACTTC | CSARDGQGYYEQYF
TRBJ2-1 | TRBV27 | TRBD2 | many | TGTGCCAGCAGACTAGCGAGGGTCCGTAATGAGCAGTTCTTC | CASRLARVRNEQFF
TRBJ1-1 | TRBV10-2 | TRBD1 | few | TGCGCCAGCAGTGAGTGGGACAGGGACACTGAAGCTTTCTTT | CASSEWDRDTEAFF
TRBJ2-2 | TRBV29-1 | . | many | TGCAGCGTTGAGTACACAGGGGAGGCGGAGCTGTTTTTT | CSVEYTGEAELFF
TRBJ2-7 | TRBV4-3 | . | few | TGCGCCAGCAGCCAAGATAGAGGGATGAGCTCCTACGAGCAGTACTTC | CASSQDRGMSSYEQYF
TRBJ2-3 | TRBV24-1 | TRBD1 | . | TGTGCCACCAGTGGCCCGGACAGGGAAGCAGATACGCAGTATTTT | CATSGPDREADTQYF
TRBJ2-5 | TRBV5-6 | . | . | TGTGCCAGCAGCTTGGCCACGAGCGGAGAGACCCAGTACTTC | CASSLATSGETQYF
TRBJ2-3 | TRBV2 | TRBD2 | . | TGTGCCAGCAGTGTGGATGCTAGGCGGGAGGGCTTTCCAGATACGCAGTATTTT | CASSVDARREGFPDTQYF
TRBJ2-3 | TRBV4-1 | TRBD1 | . | TGCGCCAGCAGCCAAGAAAGGGCAGGGGGAACAGATACGCAGTATTTT | CASSQERAGGTDTQYF
TRBJ2-6 | TRBV15 | . | many | TGTGCCACCAGCAGAGATAGGGCCTCTGGGGCCAACGTCCTGACTTTC | CATSRDRASGANVLTF
TRBJ1-5 | TRBV4-2 | . | . | TGTGCCAGCAGCCGATTACGGGGCGGACGGAATCAGCCCCAGCATTTT | CASSRLRGGRNQPQHF
TRBJ2-2 | TRBV5-1 | . | . | TGCGCCAGCGCCACTGGTGACAGGGAGGGCACCGGGGAGCTGTTTTTT | CASATGDREGTGELFF